This TCR beta chain was sequenced during a study of identical twins. General observations from the study: Its conclusions, products of cross-sectional statistical analysis, did not come from following the same donors. Zero-insertion analyses could be partly confounded by invariant MAIT and iNKT cells.

Template switching added a universal primer binding site, and final cDNA carried unique molecular identifiers. MiXCR, applied by TCRdb to the 5' RACE reads, yields one record per CDR3 protein. The sample carries a few hundred thousand distinct CDR3 sequences, over 8.5% recorded once. Germline loops: CDR1 GTSNPN, CDR2 SVGIG (reference sequence). This CDR3 is built from 15 residues. J was trimmed by 0 bases and V by 0 bases; bases with no gene match: 1. The sample holds a few counts of this clonotype. The antigen is unknown. The same sample was also studied in work on yellow fever vaccine responses in identical twins.

The receptor comes from a woman aged 18-30 years in good health. The gene calls are TRBV30 and TRBJ2-1, with 8 bases identical to TRBD1. The sequenced sample was CD8+ T cells sorted from blood. Here the CDR3 DNA reads TGTGCCTGGAGTGTAACAGGGGGCTCCTACAATGAGCAGTTCTTC. Its protein is CAWSVTGGSYNEQFF.